Detailed here is one TCR beta chain. CDR3 length: 15 residues. Trimming removed 4 bases from V and 4 bases from J; junction bases left unmatched: 5. Per the germline V gene, CDR1 is LNHDA and CDR2 is SQIVND (reference sequence). This sample is drawn from a study of blood T cell repertoires in COVID-19. Study background: From T cells, B-cell-depleted T cells, or PBMCs came the material, which was cDNA or gDNA.

Repertoires were generated with immunoSEQ multiplex PCR, while TCRdb's copy carries only in-frame clones and drops some. The data contain nearly 55,000 clones, about 86% of them singletons. This receptor was identified in an older man with active COVID-19. Sequencing was performed on peripheral blood. The chain carries TRBV19 and TRBJ2-1; 9 nucleotides line up with TRBD2. Here the CDR3 DNA reads TGTGCCAGTAGTAGGGCGGGGGGGAAATACAATGAGCAGTTCTTC. As protein: CASSRAGGKYNEQFF.